The source of this TCR beta chain is a study of OX40 agonist ivuxolimab in advanced cancers. Background on the study: Six ivuxolimab dose levels, 0.01 to 10 mg/kg, were given intravenously every 2 weeks. The eligibility criteria allowed prior anti-PD-1, anti-PD-L1 or anti-CTLA-4 therapy, and 40% had some.

TCRdb's copy holds only in-frame clones and misses some; the assay was immunoSEQ multiplex PCR. The top ten hold roughly 4.4% of the sample, which has roughly 53,000 clones, 75% to 90% seen once. Germline V CDR1 and CDR2: SGHDT, YYEEEE. V was shortened by 3 bases and J by 7 bases, with 20 bases between the two germline ends. CDR3 size: 16 residues. V usage is TRBV5-6 and J usage is TRBJ1-5, with D hard to call. The input for sequencing was CD4+ or CD8+ T cells sorted from blood, taken in a trial of the OX40 agonist ivuxolimab. This receptor was obtained from an adult with an advanced solid tumor such as melanoma, head and neck, liver or kidney cancer. In DNA form, the CDR3 reads TGTGCCAGCAGCTCAACAAACACACCAAGGTCGCAGCCCCAGCATTTT. The encoded protein is CASSSTNTPRSQPQHF.